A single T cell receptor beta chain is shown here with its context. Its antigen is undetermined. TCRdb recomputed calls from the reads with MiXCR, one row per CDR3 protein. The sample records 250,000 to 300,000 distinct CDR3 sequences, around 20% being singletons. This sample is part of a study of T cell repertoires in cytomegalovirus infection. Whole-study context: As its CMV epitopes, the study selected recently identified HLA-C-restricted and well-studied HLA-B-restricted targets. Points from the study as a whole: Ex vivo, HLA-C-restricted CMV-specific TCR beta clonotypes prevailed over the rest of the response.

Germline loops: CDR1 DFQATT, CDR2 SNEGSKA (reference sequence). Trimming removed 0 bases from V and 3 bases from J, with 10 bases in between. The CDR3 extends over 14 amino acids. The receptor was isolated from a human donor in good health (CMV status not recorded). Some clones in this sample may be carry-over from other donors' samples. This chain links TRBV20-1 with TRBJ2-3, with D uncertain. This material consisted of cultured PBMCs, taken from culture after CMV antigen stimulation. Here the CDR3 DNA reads TGCAGTGCTAGAGATGGCTTTCTAACAGATACGCAGTATTTT. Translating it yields CSARDGFLTDTQYF.